The 9 T cell receptor beta chains reported below all come from one sample, sequenced in a study of vaccination and CD4 T cells after COVID-19. The Oncomine TCR Beta short-read assay generated sequence data from the DNA of cultured CD4+ T cells. TCRdb called the PCR reads again in MiXCR, with one record for every CDR3 protein. The repertoire holds 9,500 to 15,000 distinct CDR3 sequences, with more than 40% as singletons. As to treatment: approximately 11-day PBMC culture with coronavirus spike peptide pools or control peptides (ViraFEST assay). No cognate antigen is known for these TCRs. Sequencing was done on a sample of CD4+ T cells from blood, cultured in vitro. These receptors were taken from a human donor who had recovered from COVID-19.

The rearrangement joins TRBV5-4 to TRBJ1-3; D is undetermined. The V end was cut by 0 bases, the J end by 0 bases, with 10 bases between. This CDR3 comprises 16 residues. From germline, CDR1 is SGHNT and CDR2 YYREEE (reference sequence). Here the CDR3 DNA reads TGTGCCAGCAGCTTGGCAGGTACCCTCTCTGGAAACACCATATATTTT. Its translation is CASSLAGTLSGNTIYF.

The rearrangement joins TRBV4-2 to TRBJ2-3; 8 bases line up with TRBD2. The CDR3 is 16 residues long. CDR1 LGHNA and CDR2 YNFKEQ come from the germline V gene. The trim removed 3 bases at V and 3 bases at J, leaving 8 bases unmatched. Here the CDR3 DNA reads TGTGCCAGCAGCCACGCGGGGGGTAGTGTTACAGATACGCAGTATTTT. This gives the protein CASSHAGGSVTDTQYF.

This clonotype was picked up a small number of times. The DNA for the CDR3 is TGTGCCAGCAGCTTTTATACAGGGGTAGATGAGCAGTTCTTC. Translating gives CASSFYTGVDEQFF. The chain combines TRBV7-9 with TRBJ2-1; 7 nucleotides line up with TRBD1. Germline CDR1 is SEHNR and CDR2 is FQNEAQ (reference sequence). The CDR3 sequence is 14 residues long. J was trimmed by 8 bases and V by 3 bases; bases with no gene match: 7.

V and J are TRBV30 and TRBJ2-2; 7 bases fit TRBD1. V lost 4 bases and J lost 2; bases outside the gene matches: 1. CDR1 is GTSNPN, CDR2 SVGIG, per germline (reference sequence). CDR3 size: 13 residues. CDR3 loop: CAWNRGNTGELFF. The DNA of the CDR3 is TGTGCCTGGAACAGGGGAAACACCGGGGAGCTGTTTTTT.

This clonotype showed up just once. The CDR3 is CSARDLIVGEQFF. The CDR3 region has the DNA TGCAGTGCTAGAGATTTGATAGTCGGTGAGCAGTTCTTC. The rearrangement joins TRBV20-1 to TRBJ2-1; D gene unclear. Per germline, CDR1 DFQATT and CDR2 SNEGSKA (reference sequence). V was clipped by 0 bases and J by 9 bases, with 12 bases between them. This CDR3 has 13 residues.

The chain uses TRBV28 and TRBJ2-3, with 11 bases matching TRBD1. Looked up from germline, CDR1 is MDHEN and CDR2 is SYDVKM. J lost 4 bases, V lost 3 bases, and 0 bases had no gene match. The CDR3 loop spans 14 amino acids. The CDR3 DNA reads TGTGCCAGCAGTTTGGGACAGGGGGCAGATACGCAGTATTTT. Translated, it gives CASSLGQGADTQYF.

This clonotype was counted a few times. The V call is TRBV6-5, the J call TRBJ2-3; possible D gene TRBD2, 5 bases. Trimming pared 4 bases from V and 4 bases from J, leaving 21 bases between. CDR3 size: 17 residues. Germline V CDR1 and CDR2: MNHEY, SVGAGI. The CDR3 loop reads CASSSIRTTPGADTQYF. The CDR3 region has the DNA TGTGCCAGCAGTTCTATACGGACCACCCCCGGGGCAGATACGCAGTATTTT.

This rearrangement joins TRBV15 to TRBJ1-2; TRBD1 matches at 8 bases. Germline lookup yields CDR1 LNHNV and CDR2 YYDKDF (reference sequence). The CDR3 extends over 14 amino acids. Unmatched junction bases numbered 10, after V lost 5 bases and J lost 8 bases. This CDR3 reads CATSRRQGAQGYTF. The CDR3 bases are TGTGCCACCAGCCGGAGGCAGGGGGCACAAGGCTACACCTTC.

This clonotype has a handful of counts. V usage is TRBV18 and J usage is TRBJ2-3, with TRBD1 matching over 8 bases. Losses at the gene ends were 2 bases for V and 2 bases for J; bases not matched to a gene: 3. This CDR3 spans 15 amino acids. Germline values: CDR1 KGHSH, CDR2 LQKENI. CDR3 loop: CASSPRQGHTDTQYF. The CDR3 region has the DNA TGTGCCAGCTCACCAAGACAGGGGCACACAGATACGCAGTATTTT. The entire variable domain, with the rest obtained from reference TRBV18 and TRBJ2-3, is as follows: NAGVMQNPRHLVRRRGQEARLRCSPMKGHSHVYWYRQLPEEGLKFMVYLQKENIIDESGMPKERFSAEFPKEGPSILRIQQVVRGDSAAYFCASSPRQGHTDTQYFGPGTRLTVL.